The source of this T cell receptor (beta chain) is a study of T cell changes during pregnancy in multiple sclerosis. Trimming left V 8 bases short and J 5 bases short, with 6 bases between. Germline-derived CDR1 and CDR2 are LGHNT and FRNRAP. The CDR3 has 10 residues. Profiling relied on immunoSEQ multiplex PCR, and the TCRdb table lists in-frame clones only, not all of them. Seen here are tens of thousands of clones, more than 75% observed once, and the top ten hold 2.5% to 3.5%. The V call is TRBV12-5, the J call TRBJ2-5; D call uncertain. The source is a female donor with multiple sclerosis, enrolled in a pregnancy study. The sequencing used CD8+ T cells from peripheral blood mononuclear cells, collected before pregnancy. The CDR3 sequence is CASSAETQYF. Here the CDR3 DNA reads TGTGCTAGTAGCGCGGAGACCCAGTACTTC. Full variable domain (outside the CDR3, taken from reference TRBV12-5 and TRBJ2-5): DARVTQTPRHKVTEMGQEVTMRCQPILGHNTVFWYRQTMMQGLELLAYFRNRAPLDDSGMPKDRFSAEMPDATLATLKIQPSEPRDSAVYFCASSAETQYFGPGTRLLVL.